The 25 T cell receptor beta chains listed next were all sequenced from one sample in a study of PD-1 blockade in classical Hodgkin lymphoma. Method: immunoSEQ multiplex PCR; TCRdb's copy keeps in-frame clones and lacks some. The sample carries fewer than 90,000 clones, approximately 91% recorded once. Every patient experienced relapse after autologous stem cell transplantation, and brentuximab vedotin exposure varied. The input for sequencing was peripheral blood mononuclear cells (PBMCs), taken at baseline. Receptor source: a human donor with classical Hodgkin lymphoma.

The chain recombines TRBV5-1 with TRBJ2-7; D gene ambiguous. Germline V gene sequence: CDR1 SGHRS, CDR2 YFSETQ. The CDR3 covers 17 residues. With 0 bases removed from V and 2 bases from J, the gap between germline ends came to 18 bases. The CDR3 bases are TGCGCCAGCAGCTTGGGGCCCGACGTTGGGGTAACCTACGAGCAGTACTTC. It codes for CASSLGPDVGVTYEQYF.

The chain joins TRBV4-3 to TRBJ1-2; 8 nucleotides agree with TRBD1. The CDR3 has 14 residues. Germline V gene lookup returns CDR1 LGHNA and CDR2 YSLEER. Trimming removed 5 bases from V and 3 bases from J; junction bases left unmatched: 5. CDR3 bases: TGCGCCAGCAGCACTCTACAGGGGGACTATGGCTACACCTTC. Protein sequence: CASSTLQGDYGYTF.

This sequence joins TRBV27 and TRBJ2-3, with D unresolved. CDR3 length: 12 residues. From germline, CDR1 is MNHEY and CDR2 SMNVEV (reference sequence). V lost 2 bases, J lost 4 bases, and 4 bases lay in between. The CDR3: CASSLLPDTQYF. The DNA of the CDR3 is TGTGCCAGCAGTTTACTGCCAGATACGCAGTATTTT.

The chain carries TRBV11-3 and TRBJ1-1, with a weak D call TRBD1 (6 bases). V lost 5 bases to trimming and J lost 6 bases, with 13 bases between them. Germline loops: CDR1 SGHNT, CDR2 YENEEA. The CDR3 length is 13 residues. The CDR3 here is CASSKQGSAEAFF. The CDR3 DNA follows: TGTGCCAGCAGCAAACAGGGTAGCGCTGAAGCTTTCTTT.

This rearrangement joins TRBV9 to TRBJ2-5, with 7 positions matching TRBD1. The CDR3 extends over 16 amino acids. With 0 bases clipped from V and 4 bases from J, the junction kept 9 bases outside the gene matches. CDR1 SGDLS and CDR2 YYNGEE come from the germline V gene. CDR3 sequence: CASSVAPGTVRETQYF. Written as DNA, the CDR3 is TGTGCCAGCAGCGTAGCTCCCGGGACAGTTCGAGAGACCCAGTACTTC.

The V and J genes are TRBV7-9 and TRBJ1-1; D unresolved. Germline V gives CDR1 SEHNR, CDR2 FQNEAQ (reference sequence). This CDR3 has 13 amino acids. Trimming took 2 bases from V and 1 from J, leaving 5 bases between them. CDR3 in DNA: TGTGCCAGCAGCTTACCGGGGAACACTGAAGCTTTCTTT. It codes for CASSLPGNTEAFF.

This chain uses TRBV27 with TRBJ1-5; a weak D match, TRBD1 (6 bases). The germline V gene encodes CDR1 MNHEY and CDR2 SMNVEV (reference sequence). V was pared by 6 bases and J by 7 bases, with 19 bases between. The CDR3 sequence is 15 residues long. CDR3 sequence: CASSLTAGGWQPQHF. CDR3 DNA: TGTGCCAGCAGCCTGACGGCGGGGGGCTGGCAGCCCCAGCATTTT.

The chain is built from TRBV5-6 and TRBJ2-2; D might be TRBD2 (5 bases). Per germline, CDR1 SGHDT and CDR2 YYEEEE. The CDR3 loop spans 15 amino acids. V was trimmed by 4 bases and J by 5 bases, leaving 15 bases between them. CDR3 in amino acids: CASSLGPWETGELFF. CDR3 sequence (DNA): TGTGCCAGCAGCCTTGGGCCGTGGGAGACCGGGGAGCTGTTTTTT.

The chain links TRBV5-1 to TRBJ2-6; D may be TRBD2 (6 bases). V dropped 4 bases and J dropped 0 bases, with 8 bases sitting between them. Per germline, CDR1 SGHRS and CDR2 YFSETQ. CDR3 size: 15 residues. CDR3 region: CASSPGGSGANVLTF. In DNA form, the CDR3 reads TGCGCCAGCAGCCCCGGGGGCTCTGGGGCCAACGTCCTGACTTTC. The variable domain in full, completed from reference TRBV5-1 and TRBJ2-6, reads KAGVTQTPRYLIKTRGQQVTLSCSPISGHRSVSWYQQTPGQGLQFLFEYFSETQRNKGNFPGRFSGRQFSNSRSEMNVSTLELGDSALYLCASSPGGSGANVLTFGAGSRLTVL.

The chain links TRBV7-9 to TRBJ1-5, with TRBD1 as a possible D gene (5 bases). V was cut by 5 bases and J by 4 bases, with 15 bases left in between. This CDR3 has 15 amino acids. In germline, CDR1 is SEHNR, CDR2 FQNEAQ (reference sequence). In DNA form, the CDR3 reads TGTGCCAGCAGCCCAACTACCGGGGGGAATCAGCCCCAGCATTTT. Protein product: CASSPTTGGNQPQHF. Full variable domain (rest looked up from reference TRBV7-9 and TRBJ1-5): DTGVSQNPRHKITKRGQNVTFRCDPISEHNRLYWYRQTLGQGPEFLTYFQNEAQLEKSRLLSDRFSAERPKGSFSTLEIQRTEQGDSAMYLCASSPTTGGNQPQHFGDGTRLSIL.

This clone has only a few counts. The rearrangement joins TRBV7-2 to TRBJ1-3, with TRBD1 as a possible D gene (6 bases). From germline, CDR1 is SGHTA and CDR2 FQGNSA. The V and J ends lost 4 bases and 0 bases respectively, with 16 bases between them. CDR3 size: 17 residues. The CDR3 nucleotides are TGTGCCAGCAGCTCCTCCGTGGGGGCTAGCTCTGGAAACACCATATATTTT. This codes for CASSSSVGASSGNTIYF.

Worth noting for this clone: Other DNA sequences from this sample encode an identical CDR3 as well. CDR3 nucleotide sequence: TGTGCCAGTAGCCCGGGACAGGGGGCCTACGAGCAGTACTTC. Amino acid sequence: CASSPGQGAYEQYF. The chain carries TRBV19 and TRBJ2-7; 11 bases agree with TRBD1. CDR1 is LNHDA, CDR2 SQIVND, per germline (reference sequence). The CDR3 totals 14 residues. V gave up 6 bases and J gave up 2 bases; unmatched junction bases: 3.

This clone has just one count. The junction departs from the called germline gene at one end, perhaps through a read error. The chain couples TRBV18 to TRBJ1-1; no reliable D call. Per the germline V gene, CDR1 is KGHSH and CDR2 is LQKENI. CDR3 length: 14 amino acids. CDR3 residues: CASSPRGVYTEAFF. Here the CDR3 DNA reads TGTGCCAGCTCCCCACGGGGAGTCTACACTGAAGCTTTCTTT.

This chain links TRBV19 with TRBJ1-1; 11 bases are shared with TRBD1. The CDR3 runs to 15 residues. V was clipped by 5 bases and J by 11 bases; unmatched bases: 13. Germline V lookup: CDR1 LNHDA, CDR2 SQIVND (reference sequence). CDR3 DNA: TGTGCCAGTAGTGGCCGGACAGGGGGCGTCTTGGGCGCTTTCTTT. Protein: CASSGRTGGVLGAFF.

The chain combines TRBV2 with TRBJ1-1, with D uncertain. This CDR3 is built from 14 residues. Trimming removed 3 bases at V and 1 base at J, with 9 bases between. In germline, CDR1 is SNHLY, CDR2 FYNNEI. CDR3 protein: CASSDLGSNTEAFF. The CDR3 DNA follows: TGTGCCAGCAGTGACTTGGGGTCGAACACTGAAGCTTTCTTT.

The chain links TRBV11-2 to TRBJ2-1, with 11 positions matching TRBD2. CDR3 length: 19 amino acids. Per germline, CDR1 SGHAT and CDR2 FQNNGV. V was clipped by 3 bases and J by 3 bases; unmatched bases: 13. The CDR3 reads CASSLLKLAGVGDYNEQFF. The CDR3 DNA reads TGTGCCAGCAGCTTGTTGAAACTAGCGGGAGTCGGAGACTACAATGAGCAGTTCTTC.

The chain carries TRBV7-9 and TRBJ1-1, with 8 bases fitting TRBD1. Germline V CDR1 and CDR2: SEHNR, FQNEAQ (reference sequence). The CDR3 has 15 residues. Losses at the gene ends were 1 base for V and 2 bases for J; bases not matched to a gene: 3. The CDR3: CASSLVDRENTEAFF. CDR3 nucleotides: TGTGCCAGCAGCTTAGTGGACAGGGAAAACACTGAAGCTTTCTTT. Full variable domain (missing parts from reference TRBV7-9 and TRBJ1-1): DTGVSQNPRHKITKRGQNVTFRCDPISEHNRLYWYRQTLGQGPEFLTYFQNEAQLEKSRLLSDRFSAERPKGSFSTLEIQRTEQGDSAMYLCASSLVDRENTEAFFGQGTRLTVV.

The J gene is TRBJ2-7, the V gene TRBV7-9, with D uncertain. The ends were cut back, 6 bases at V and 2 bases at J, with 14 bases in the middle. Looked up from germline, CDR1 is SEHNR and CDR2 is FQNEAQ (reference sequence). This CDR3 region has 14 residues. Here the CDR3 reads CASSTSFRPYEQYF. The CDR3 DNA follows: TGTGCCAGCAGTACCAGCTTCCGCCCCTACGAGCAGTACTTC.

Comment on this clone: Other DNA sequences of this sample code for an identical CDR3. The chain carries TRBV18 and TRBJ2-5; D is possibly TRBD1 or TRBD2 (5 bases each). There are 12 residues in the CDR3. Germline V gene lookup returns CDR1 KGHSH and CDR2 LQKENI. V was shortened by 6 bases and J by 1 base, with 6 bases between the two germline ends. CDR3 DNA: TGTGCCAGCTCTGGGGGCCAAGAGACCCAGTACTTC. It codes for CASSGGQETQYF.

The chain employs TRBV5-1 and TRBJ2-1; 7 nucleotides align to TRBD2. The trim removed 1 base at V and 7 bases at J, leaving 8 bases unmatched. There are 15 residues in the CDR3. Germline-derived CDR1 and CDR2 are SGHRS and YFSETQ. CDR3 sequence reads: CASSLTSGNKNEQFF. The CDR3 DNA sequence: TGCGCCAGCAGCTTGACGAGCGGGAACAAGAATGAGCAGTTCTTC. Complete variable domain (other parts from reference TRBV5-1 and TRBJ2-1): KAGVTQTPRYLIKTRGQQVTLSCSPISGHRSVSWYQQTPGQGLQFLFEYFSETQRNKGNFPGRFSGRQFSNSRSEMNVSTLELGDSALYLCASSLTSGNKNEQFFGPGTRLTVL.

The V gene is TRBV27, the J gene TRBJ1-5, with a possible D match to TRBD1 (5 bases). Looked up from germline, CDR1 is MNHEY and CDR2 is SMNVEV (reference sequence). The CDR3 loop spans 14 amino acids. V lost 4 bases and J 5 bases, leaving 12 bases between the germline ends. CDR3 in DNA: TGTGCCAGCAGTTGGGGCGCAGAAGATCAGCCCCAGCATTTT. Protein sequence: CASSWGAEDQPQHF.

The rearrangement links TRBV7-9 to TRBJ1-1; the D is unclear. V was trimmed by 5 bases and J by 1 base, leaving 8 bases between them. The CDR3 has 13 residues. The germline V gene encodes CDR1 SEHNR and CDR2 FQNEAQ (reference sequence). The DNA for the CDR3 is TGTGCCAGCAGCATGACGGCGAACACTGAAGCTTTCTTT. It translates to CASSMTANTEAFF.

This sequence joins TRBV30 and TRBJ2-2; D perhaps matches TRBD2 (7 bases). CDR3 size: 16 residues. From germline, CDR1 is GTSNPN and CDR2 SVGIG (reference sequence). V lost 2 bases, J lost 4 bases, and 17 bases lay in between. The CDR3: CAWSLRGGSGTGELFF. CDR3 coding DNA: TGTGCCTGGAGTCTGAGGGGGGGCTCGGGCACCGGGGAGCTGTTTTTT.

The chain carries TRBV7-2 and TRBJ2-3; no firm D call. CDR1 is SGHTA and CDR2 is FQGNSA in the germline V gene. Trimming shortened V by 2 bases and J by 2 bases, and 11 bases separated the two germline ends. There are 15 residues in the CDR3. CDR3 protein: CASSLRQVTTDTQYF. Written as DNA, the CDR3 is TGTGCCAGCAGCTTACGGCAGGTAACCACAGATACGCAGTATTTT.

The chain has TRBV7-9 and TRBJ2-5; perhaps TRBD2 as D (5 bases). The CDR3 sequence is 15 residues long. V lost 5 bases and J 5 bases, leaving 18 bases between the germline ends. Per the germline V gene, CDR1 is SEHNR and CDR2 is FQNEAQ (reference sequence). The CDR3 protein is CASSPITYRGETQYF. Here the CDR3 DNA reads TGTGCCAGCAGCCCCATCACGTACCGAGGGGAGACCCAGTACTTC.